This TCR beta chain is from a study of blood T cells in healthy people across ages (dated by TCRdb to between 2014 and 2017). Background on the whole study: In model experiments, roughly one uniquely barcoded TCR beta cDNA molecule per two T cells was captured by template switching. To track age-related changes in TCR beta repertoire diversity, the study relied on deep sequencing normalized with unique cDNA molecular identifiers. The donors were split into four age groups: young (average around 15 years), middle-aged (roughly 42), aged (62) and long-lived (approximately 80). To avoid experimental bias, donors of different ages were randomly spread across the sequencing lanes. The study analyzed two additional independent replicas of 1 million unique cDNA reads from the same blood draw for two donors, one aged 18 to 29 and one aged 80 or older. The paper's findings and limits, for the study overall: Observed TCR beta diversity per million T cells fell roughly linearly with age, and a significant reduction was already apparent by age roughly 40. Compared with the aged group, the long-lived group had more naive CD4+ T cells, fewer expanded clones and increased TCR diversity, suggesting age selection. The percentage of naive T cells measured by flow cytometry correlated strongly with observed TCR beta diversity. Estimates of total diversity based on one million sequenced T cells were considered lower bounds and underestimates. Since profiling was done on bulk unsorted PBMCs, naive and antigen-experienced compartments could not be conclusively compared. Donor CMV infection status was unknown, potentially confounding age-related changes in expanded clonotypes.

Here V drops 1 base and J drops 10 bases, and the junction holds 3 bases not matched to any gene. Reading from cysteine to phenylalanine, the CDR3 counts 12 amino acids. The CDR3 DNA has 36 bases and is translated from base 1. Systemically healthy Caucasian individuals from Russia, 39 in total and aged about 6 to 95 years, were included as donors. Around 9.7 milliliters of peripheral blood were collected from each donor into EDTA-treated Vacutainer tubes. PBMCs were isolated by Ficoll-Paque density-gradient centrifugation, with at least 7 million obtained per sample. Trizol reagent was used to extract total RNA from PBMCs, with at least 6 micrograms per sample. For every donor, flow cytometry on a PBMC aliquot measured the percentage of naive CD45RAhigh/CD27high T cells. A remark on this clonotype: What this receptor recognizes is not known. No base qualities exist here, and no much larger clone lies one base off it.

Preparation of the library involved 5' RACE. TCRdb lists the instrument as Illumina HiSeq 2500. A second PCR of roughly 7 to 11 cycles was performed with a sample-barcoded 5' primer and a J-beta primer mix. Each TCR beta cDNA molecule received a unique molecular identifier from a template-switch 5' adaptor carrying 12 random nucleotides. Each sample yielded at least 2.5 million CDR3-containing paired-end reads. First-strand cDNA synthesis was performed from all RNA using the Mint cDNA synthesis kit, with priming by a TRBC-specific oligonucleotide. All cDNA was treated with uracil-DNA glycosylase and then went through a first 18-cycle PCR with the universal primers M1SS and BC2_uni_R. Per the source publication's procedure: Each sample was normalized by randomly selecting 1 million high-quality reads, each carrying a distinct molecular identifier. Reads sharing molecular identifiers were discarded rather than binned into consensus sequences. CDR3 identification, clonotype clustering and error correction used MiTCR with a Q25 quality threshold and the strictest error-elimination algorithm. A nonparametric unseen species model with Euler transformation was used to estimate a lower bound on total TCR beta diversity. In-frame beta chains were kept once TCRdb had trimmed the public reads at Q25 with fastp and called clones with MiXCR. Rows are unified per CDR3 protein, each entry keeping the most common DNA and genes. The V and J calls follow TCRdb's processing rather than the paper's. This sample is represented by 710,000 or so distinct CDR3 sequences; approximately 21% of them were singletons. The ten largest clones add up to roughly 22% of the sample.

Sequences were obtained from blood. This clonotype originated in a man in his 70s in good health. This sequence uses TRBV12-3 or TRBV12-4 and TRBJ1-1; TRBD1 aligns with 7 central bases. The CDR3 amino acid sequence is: CASSLDRGSAFF. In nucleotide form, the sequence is TGTGCCAGCAGTTTAGACAGGGGCTCAGCTTTCTTT.